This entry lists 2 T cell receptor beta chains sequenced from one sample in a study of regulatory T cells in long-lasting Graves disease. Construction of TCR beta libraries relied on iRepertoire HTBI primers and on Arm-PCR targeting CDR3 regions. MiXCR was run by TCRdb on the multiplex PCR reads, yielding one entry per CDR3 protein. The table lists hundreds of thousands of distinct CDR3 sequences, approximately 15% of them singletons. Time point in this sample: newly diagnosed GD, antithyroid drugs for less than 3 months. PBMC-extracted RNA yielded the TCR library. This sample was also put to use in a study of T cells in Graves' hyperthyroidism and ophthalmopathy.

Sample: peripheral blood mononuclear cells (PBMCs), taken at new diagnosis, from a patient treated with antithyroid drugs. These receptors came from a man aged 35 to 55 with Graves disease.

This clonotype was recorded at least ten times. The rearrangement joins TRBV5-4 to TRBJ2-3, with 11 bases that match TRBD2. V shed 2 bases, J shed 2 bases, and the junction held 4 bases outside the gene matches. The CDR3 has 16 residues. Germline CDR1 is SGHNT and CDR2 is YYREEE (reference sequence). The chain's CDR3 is CASSLRLAGYTDTQYF. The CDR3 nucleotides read TGTGCCAGCAGCTTACGACTAGCGGGGTACACAGATACGCAGTATTTT.

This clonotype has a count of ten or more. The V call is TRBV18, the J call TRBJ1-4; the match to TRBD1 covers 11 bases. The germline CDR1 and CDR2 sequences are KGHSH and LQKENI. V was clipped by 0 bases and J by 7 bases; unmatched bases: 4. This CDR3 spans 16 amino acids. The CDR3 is CASSPPGTGGGEKLFF. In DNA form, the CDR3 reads TGTGCCAGCTCACCACCTGGGACAGGGGGTGGTGAAAAACTGTTTTTT.